Below are 9 T cell receptor beta chains sequenced from a single sample in a study of T-cell reconstitution after alpha-beta-depleted transplantation in children. As it was prepared, the TCRbeta library received unique molecular identifiers. TCRdb called the PCR reads again in MiXCR, with one record for every CDR3 protein. The repertoire consists of over 450,000 distinct CDR3 sequences, with roughly 10% occurring once and the leading ten covering approximately 2%. The specimen was PBMCs, collected before TCRalphabeta/CD19-depleted stem cell transplant. These receptors were taken from a child aged 2-15 years with inherited bone marrow failure, due to receive a stem cell transplant.

This clonotype appeared many times. The chain is built from TRBV12-3 or TRBV12-4 and TRBJ2-2; tentative D call: TRBD2 (5 bases). The CDR3 is 15 amino acids. V lost 7 bases, J lost 3 bases, and 15 bases lay in between. Here the CDR3 reads CASIPLGGDTGELFF. DNA for the CDR3: TGTGCCAGCATCCCACTAGGAGGAGACACCGGGGAGCTGTTTTTT.

This clonotype was observed at least ten times. This sequence joins TRBV12-3 or TRBV12-4 and TRBJ2-1, with TRBD1 identical over 11 bases. V lost 6 bases and J lost 8; bases outside the gene matches: 9. The CDR3 has 15 residues. CDR3 nucleotide sequence: TGTGCCAGCAGGTCCCGGGACAGGGGGAGGGATGAGCAGTTCTTC. Translated: CASRSRDRGRDEQFF.

This clonotype has just a few counts. The J gene is TRBJ2-1, the V gene TRBV4-1; TRBD2 agrees at 8 bases. CDR3 size: 16 residues. Trimming took 4 bases from V and 0 from J; bases not matched to a gene: 5. Germline V gene lookup returns CDR1 MGHRA and CDR2 YSYEKL. CDR3 region: CASSRGLGGSYNEQFF. CDR3 DNA: TGCGCCAGCAGCCGGGGACTAGGGGGCTCCTACAATGAGCAGTTCTTC.

This clonotype was seen at least ten times. This chain uses TRBV4-2 with TRBJ2-4; the D is unclear. The germline CDR1 and CDR2 sequences are LGHNA and YNFKEQ. The V end was cut by 4 bases, the J end by 9 bases, with 16 bases between. There are 14 residues in the CDR3. CDR3 sequence (DNA): TGTGCCAGCAGCCCGCTGTGGAATGAAGGCATTCAGTACTTC. It is translated as CASSPLWNEGIQYF.

In this sample, this clonotype turned up many times. This sequence joins TRBV20-1 and TRBJ1-6; perhaps TRBD1 as D (6 bases). Germline lookup yields CDR1 DFQATT and CDR2 SNEGSKA (reference sequence). There are 13 residues in the CDR3. V lost 1 base and J lost 6, with 7 bases in between. CDR3 sequence: CSARGDTNSPLHF. In DNA, the CDR3 is TGCAGTGCTAGAGGGGACACTAATTCACCCCTCCACTTT.

This clonotype was seen many times. CDR3 in DNA: TGTGCCAGCAGTTTTGCCGGGACAGGGGACAATGAGCAGTTCTTC. It codes for CASSFAGTGDNEQFF. The chain has TRBV27 and TRBJ2-1; 10 bases are a match to TRBD1. The germline V gene has CDR1 MNHEY and CDR2 SMNVEV (reference sequence). Trimming removed 3 bases from V and 5 bases from J; junction bases left unmatched: 4. CDR3 length: 15 amino acids.

V is TRBV19 and J is TRBJ2-1, with a weak D call TRBD2 (6 bases). The CDR3 runs to 11 residues. V dropped 1 base and J dropped 15 bases, with 10 bases sitting between them. Germline V gene sequence: CDR1 LNHDA, CDR2 SQIVND (reference sequence). CDR3 sequence: CASSIGQEGFF. The CDR3 DNA sequence: TGTGCCAGTAGTATAGGGCAGGAGGGGTTCTTC.

Many counts were recorded for this clonotype. The chain carries TRBV18 and TRBJ2-7; 9 bases agree with TRBD2. V lost 1 base to trimming and J lost 7 bases; unmatched junction nucleotides: 5. This CDR3 is built from 14 residues. Germline CDR1 is KGHSH and CDR2 is LQKENI. CDR3 region: CASSPLAGGREQYF. Here the CDR3 DNA reads TGTGCCAGCTCACCACTTGCGGGAGGGCGTGAGCAGTACTTC. Combining the CDR3 with reference TRBV18 and TRBJ2-7 gives the whole variable domain NAGVMQNPRHLVRRRGQEARLRCSPMKGHSHVYWYRQLPEEGLKFMVYLQKENIIDESGMPKERFSAEFPKEGPSILRIQQVVRGDSAAYFCASSPLAGGREQYFGPGTRLTVT.

Ten or more counts support this clonotype. The chain employs TRBV15 and TRBJ1-6; D unresolved. This CDR3 has 15 amino acids. V gave up 6 bases and J gave up 9 bases, with 18 bases separating them. CDR1 and CDR2 (germline): LNHNV, YYDKDF (reference sequence). Here the CDR3 reads CATSNGPEDFSPLHF. CDR3 nucleotides: TGTGCCACCAGTAACGGACCTGAGGACTTTTCACCCCTCCACTTT.